This T cell receptor beta chain was recovered during a study of T cell changes during pregnancy in multiple sclerosis. TCRdb's table, derived via immunoSEQ multiplex PCR, lists solely in-frame clones and lacks some. The sample has some 100,000 clones; 90% to 95% are singletons. The V end was cut by 6 bases, the J end by 4 bases, with 15 bases between. Germline V gives CDR1 MNHEY, CDR2 SVGAGI. The CDR3 runs 14 residues. The starting material was peripheral blood, obtained before pregnancy. This TCR derives from a female donor with multiple sclerosis, enrolled in a pregnancy study. V usage is TRBV6-5 and J usage is TRBJ2-5; D is unclear. CDR3 sequence (DNA): TGTGCCAGCAGCACCAGCGCGCGGAGAGAGACCCAGTACTTC. It yields the protein CASSTSARRETQYF.